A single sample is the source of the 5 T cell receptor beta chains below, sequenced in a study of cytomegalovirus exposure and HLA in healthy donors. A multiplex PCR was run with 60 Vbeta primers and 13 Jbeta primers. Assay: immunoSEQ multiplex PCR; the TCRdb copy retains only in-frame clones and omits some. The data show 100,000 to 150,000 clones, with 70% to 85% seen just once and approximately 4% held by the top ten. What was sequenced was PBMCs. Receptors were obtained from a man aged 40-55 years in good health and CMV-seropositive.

Here the CDR3 DNA reads TGTGCCAGCAGCTTAGGCAGGGGTGGCAATCAGCCCCAGCATTTT. Encoded protein: CASSLGRGGNQPQHF. The chain joins TRBV7-2 to TRBJ1-5, with D maybe TRBD1 (6 bases). CDR1 SGHTA and CDR2 FQGNSA come from the germline V gene. V was clipped by 1 base and J by 2 bases, with 9 bases between them. This CDR3 is 15 amino acids long.

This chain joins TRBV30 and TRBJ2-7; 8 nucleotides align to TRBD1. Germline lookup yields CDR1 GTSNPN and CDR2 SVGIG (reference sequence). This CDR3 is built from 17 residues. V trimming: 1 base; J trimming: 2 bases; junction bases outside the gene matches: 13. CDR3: CAWSALPGRGQTYEQYF. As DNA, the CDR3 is TGTGCCTGGAGTGCCCTCCCTGGCAGGGGGCAAACCTACGAGCAGTACTTC.

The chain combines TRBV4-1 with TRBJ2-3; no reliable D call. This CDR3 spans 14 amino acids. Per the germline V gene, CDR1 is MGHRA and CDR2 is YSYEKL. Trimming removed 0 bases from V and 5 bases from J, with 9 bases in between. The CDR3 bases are TGCGCCAGCAGCCAAGATTTGAGAGGAGATACGCAGTATTTT. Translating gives CASSQDLRGDTQYF.

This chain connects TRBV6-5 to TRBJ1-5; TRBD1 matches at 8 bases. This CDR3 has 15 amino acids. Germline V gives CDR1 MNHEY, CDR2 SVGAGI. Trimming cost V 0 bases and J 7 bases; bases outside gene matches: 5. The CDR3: CASSYSSGGRQPQHF. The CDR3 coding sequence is TGTGCCAGCAGTTACTCTTCAGGGGGCAGACAGCCCCAGCATTTT.

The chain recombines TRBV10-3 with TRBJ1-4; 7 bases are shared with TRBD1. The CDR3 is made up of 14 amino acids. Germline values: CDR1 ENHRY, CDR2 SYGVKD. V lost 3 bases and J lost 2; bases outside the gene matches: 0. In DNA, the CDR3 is TGTGCCATCAGTGACAGGGGGACTAATGAAAAACTGTTTTTT. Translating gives CAISDRGTNEKLFF.